Below are 8 T cell receptor beta chains sequenced from a single sample in a study of T cell responses to AZD1222 COVID-19 vaccine. The data were produced by immunoSEQ multiplex PCR, yet TCRdb's version contains in-frame clones alone and is incomplete. The table shows roughly 100,000 clones, with just over 90% occurring only once. The sample consisted of peripheral blood, taken 28 days after the second AZD1222 dose. The source is an adult who received the AZD1222 COVID-19 vaccine.

The J gene is TRBJ1-2, the V gene TRBV15; D is possibly TRBD1 (5 bases). V shed 0 bases and J shed 7 bases, with 12 bases lying between them. The length of the CDR3 is 14 residues. The V gene's germline CDR1 is LNHNV and CDR2 YYDKDF (reference sequence). CDR3 DNA sequence: TGTGCCACCAGCAGAGATTTCGGGGCGGGTGGCTACACCTTC. It codes for CATSRDFGAGGYTF.

This rearrangement joins TRBV6-5 to TRBJ2-1; D is possibly TRBD1 (6 bases). CDR1 is MNHEY, CDR2 SVGAGI, per germline. The CDR3 length is 13 residues. Between the trimmed V and J ends, which lost 8 bases and 5 bases, there was a span of 13 bases. The CDR3 DNA follows: TGTGCCAGCGAGCCGCAGGGGAACAATGAGCAGTTCTTC. Its protein product is CASEPQGNNEQFF.

This chain joins TRBV14 and TRBJ2-7; D is unresolved. There are 12 residues in the CDR3. Deletions cut 4 bases from V and 3 bases from J, with 7 bases between. CDR1 and CDR2 (germline): SGHDN, FVKESK. The chain's CDR3 is CASSRGIYEQYF. CDR3 nucleotides: TGTGCCAGCAGCCGAGGAATCTACGAGCAGTACTTC.

V is TRBV2 and J is TRBJ2-5; D not certain. Trimming took 3 bases from V and 4 from J, leaving 9 bases between them. The CDR3 has 13 residues. CDR1 is SNHLY and CDR2 is FYNNEI in the germline V gene. DNA of the CDR3: TGTGCCAGCAGTGACAGGCTGGGAGAGACCCAGTACTTC. Protein sequence: CASSDRLGETQYF.

The chain carries TRBV27 and TRBJ2-2, with D perhaps TRBD2 (6 bases). Germline V gene lookup returns CDR1 MNHEY and CDR2 SMNVEV (reference sequence). Trimming left V 5 bases short and J 4 bases short, with 11 bases between. The CDR3 covers 14 residues. The CDR3 spells CASSRLVATGELFF. CDR3 nucleotides: TGTGCCAGCAGTAGACTAGTTGCCACCGGGGAGCTGTTTTTT.

The chain has TRBV7-8 and TRBJ2-2, with D possibly matching TRBD2 (6 bases). Germline V gives CDR1 SGHVS, CDR2 FQNEAQ. V was clipped by 4 bases and J by 8 bases, with 17 bases between them. This CDR3 comprises 15 residues. The CDR3 sequence is CASSSGTSGIGELFF. The CDR3 nucleotides read TGTGCCAGCAGCTCAGGGACTTCGGGTATTGGGGAGCTGTTTTTT.

V and J are TRBV7-2 and TRBJ2-5; D is unclear. Germline CDR1 and CDR2: SGHTA and FQGNSA. There are 11 residues in the CDR3. The V end was cut by 2 bases, the J end by 5 bases, with 3 bases between. This chain's CDR3 is CASSLTETQYF. CDR3 nucleotides: TGTGCCAGCAGCTTAACGGAGACCCAGTACTTC.

The chain couples TRBV27 to TRBJ2-1; possibly TRBD2 for D (5 bases). Trimming removed 4 bases from V and 11 bases from J, with 15 bases in between. This CDR3 has 13 amino acids. The germline V gene encodes CDR1 MNHEY and CDR2 SMNVEV (reference sequence). The CDR3 spells CASSSNDYFKQFF. The DNA for the CDR3 is TGTGCCAGCAGTTCCAACGACTATTTTAAGCAGTTCTTC.